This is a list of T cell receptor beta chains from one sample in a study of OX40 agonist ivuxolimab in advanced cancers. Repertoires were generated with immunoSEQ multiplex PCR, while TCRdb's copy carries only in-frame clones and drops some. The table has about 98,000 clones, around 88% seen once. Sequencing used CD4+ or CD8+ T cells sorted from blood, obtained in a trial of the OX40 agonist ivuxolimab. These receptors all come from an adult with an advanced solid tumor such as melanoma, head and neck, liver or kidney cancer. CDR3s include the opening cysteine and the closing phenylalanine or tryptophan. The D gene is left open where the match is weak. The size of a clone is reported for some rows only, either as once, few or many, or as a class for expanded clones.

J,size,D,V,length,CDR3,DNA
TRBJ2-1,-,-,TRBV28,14,CASRRGGSHNEQFF,TGTGCCAGCAGGAGGGGGGGCAGCCACAATGAGCAGTTCTTC
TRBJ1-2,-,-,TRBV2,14,CASRGDLLAYGYTF,TGTGCCAGCAGGGGGGACCTTTTGGCCTATGGCTACACCTTC
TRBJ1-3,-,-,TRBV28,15,CASSFNREHGNTIYF,TGTGCCAGCAGTTTCAACAGGGAACATGGAAACACCATATATTTT
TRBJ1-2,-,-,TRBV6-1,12,CASSKLGDGYTF,TGTGCCAGCAGCAAACTGGGGGATGGCTACACCTTC
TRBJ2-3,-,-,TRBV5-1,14,CASSLTYSTDTQYF,TGCGCCAGCAGCCTAACCTATAGCACAGATACGCAGTATTTT
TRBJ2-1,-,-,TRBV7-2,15,CASSRVGRSYNEQFF,TGTGCCAGCAGCCGCGTGGGACGCTCCTACAATGAGCAGTTCTTC
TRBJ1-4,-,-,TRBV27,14,CASRTLATNEKLFF,TGTGCCTCTAGGACACTAGCAACTAATGAAAAACTGTTTTTT
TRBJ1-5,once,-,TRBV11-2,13,CASSLGEIQPQHF,TGTGCCAGCAGCTTAGGGGAGATTCAGCCCCAGCATTTT
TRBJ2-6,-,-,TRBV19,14,CASTQQYGANVLTF,TGTGCCAGTACCCAACAGTATGGGGCCAACGTCCTGACTTTC
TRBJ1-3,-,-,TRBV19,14,CASSRTSSGNTIYF,TGTGCCAGTAGTAGGACGAGCTCTGGAAACACCATATATTTT
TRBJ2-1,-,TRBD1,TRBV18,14,CASSQGTAYNEQFF,TGTGCCAGCTCACAAGGGACAGCTTACAATGAGCAGTTCTTC
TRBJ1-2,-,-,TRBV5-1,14,CASSLTPSIYGYTF,TGCGCCAGCAGCTTGACCCCGTCTATATATGGCTACACCTTC
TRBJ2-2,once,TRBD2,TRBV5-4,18,CASSRGGNRQKATGELFF,TGTGCCAGCAGCCGGGGGGGGAACAGACAGAAGGCCACCGGGGAGCTGTTTTTT
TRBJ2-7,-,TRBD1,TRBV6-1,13,CASTGTVTYEQYF,TGTGCCAGCACCGGGACAGTAACCTACGAGCAGTACTTC
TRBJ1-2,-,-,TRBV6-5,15,CASSFPRGGIYGYTF,TGTGCCAGCAGTTTCCCTAGGGGGGGGATCTATGGCTACACCTTC
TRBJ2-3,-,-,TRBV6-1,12,CASSEGADTQYF,TGTGCCAGCAGTGAAGGGGCAGATACGCAGTATTTT
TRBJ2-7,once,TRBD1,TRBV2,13,CASSDGTGYEQYF,TGTGCCAGCAGCGACGGGACAGGGTACGAGCAGTACTTC
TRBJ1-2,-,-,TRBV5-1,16,CASSLNGQATNYGYTF,TGCGCCAGCAGCTTGAACGGCCAAGCTACTAACTATGGCTACACCTTC
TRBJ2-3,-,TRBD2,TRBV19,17,CASRNILWGGSTDTQYF,TGTGCCAGTAGGAACATTCTCTGGGGGGGGAGCACAGATACGCAGTATTTT
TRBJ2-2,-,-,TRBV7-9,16,CASSPQGNRATGELFF,TGTGCCAGCAGCCCCCAGGGGAACCGAGCGACCGGGGAGCTGTTTTTT
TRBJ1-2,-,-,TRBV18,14,CASSPQGSGYGYTF,TGTGCCAGCTCACCACAGGGGTCTGGCTATGGCTACACCTTC
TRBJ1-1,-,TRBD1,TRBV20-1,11,CSAKDRAAAFF,TGCAGTGCTAAAGACAGGGCGGCAGCTTTCTTT